There are many counts of the clone carrying this T cell receptor (beta chain). No antigen is known for it. This specimen comes from a study of T cells in Graves' hyperthyroidism and ophthalmopathy. Study outcomes and limitations: In simple terms, a model built on 13 V-J features told ophthalmopathy apart from stable hyperthyroidism. A median roughly six months before onset, the model predicted ophthalmopathy.

The source material, RNA transcripts, was used to amplify TCR beta CDR3 regions. The TCR CDR3 was amplified in a first-round RT-PCR using the HTBI primer set. MiXCR, run by TCRdb on the multiplex PCR reads, gives a single entry per CDR3 protein. The data hold hundreds of thousands of distinct CDR3 sequences, with roughly 45% observed a single time. V lost 7 bases and J lost 3, with 13 bases in between. Germline values: CDR1 SNHLY, CDR2 FYNNEI. This CDR3 contains 14 residues. The sequenced material came from peripheral blood or thyroid tissue (not recorded which). The chain uses TRBV2 and TRBJ1-5; no definite D call. The TCR originated in an adult man with Graves' disease, either hyperthyroidism or ophthalmopathy (not recorded which). CDR3 amino acids: CASTADGLNQPQHF. CDR3 nucleotide sequence: TGTGCCAGCACCGCGGACGGGCTCAATCAGCCCCAGCATTTT.